This entry describes one T cell receptor (beta chain). The antigen is undetermined. This entry comes from a study of cytomegalovirus exposure and HLA in healthy donors. General study findings and limits: It was assumed in the presence/absence analyses that sequencing depth was roughly uniform across donors.

Per the germline V gene, CDR1 is WNHNN and CDR2 is SYGVQD (reference sequence). The CDR3 length is 13 residues. V lost 2 bases and J lost 6, with 10 bases in between. PCR employed 60 Vbeta and 13 Jbeta primers. Clones were sequenced by immunoSEQ multiplex PCR, and TCRdb holds only the in-frame ones, with some missing. Of more than 90,000 clones in the sample, roughly 72% were seen once. The chain combines TRBV10-1 with TRBJ1-2; D gene unclear. This sequence was found in a man aged 30 to 45 in good health and CMV-seronegative. The source material was PBMCs. The CDR3 DNA reads as TGCGCCAGCAGTGAGGGGCCCACGGATGGCTACACCTTC. It translates to CASSEGPTDGYTF.